The 28 T cell receptor beta chains presented below share a single source sample, sequenced in a study of T-cell reconstitution after alpha-beta-depleted transplantation in children. Preparation of the TCRbeta library involved a method that used unique molecular identifiers. One entry per CDR3 protein results from TCRdb running MiXCR on the PCR reads. The data show nearly 400,000 distinct CDR3 sequences, about a fifth seen once. Specimen: PBMCs from the stem cell graft donor, collected from the stem cell graft. The receptor set was obtained from a human donor who donated a stem cell graft to a child with acute myeloid leukemia.

The genes are TRBV5-1 and TRBJ2-7, with 9 bases matching TRBD2. The length of the CDR3 is 15 residues. Germline loops: CDR1 SGHRS, CDR2 YFSETQ. V lost 0 bases to trimming and J lost 7 bases; unmatched junction nucleotides: 8. CDR3 sequence reads: CASSLGSGSFEEQYF. In DNA form, the CDR3 reads TGCGCCAGCAGCTTGGGTAGCGGGAGTTTTGAGGAGCAGTACTTC.

The V and J genes are TRBV12-3 or TRBV12-4 and TRBJ2-1, with TRBD2 matching 16 bases. After removal of 5 bases from V and 7 bases from J, the junction contained 14 bases not matched to a gene. CDR3 length: 19 amino acids. The CDR3 DNA is TGTGCCAGCAGTAGAAACAGACCGGGACTAGCGGGAGGGACGAATGAGCAGTTCTTC. Translated, it gives CASSRNRPGLAGGTNEQFF.

In its sample, this clonotype was seen many times. This chain joins TRBV12-3 or TRBV12-4 and TRBJ2-1; 7 bases are shared with TRBD2. CDR3 length equals 14 residues. V lost 3 bases and J lost 5; bases outside the gene matches: 4. This CDR3 is CASSFVGRNNEQFF. In DNA form, the CDR3 reads TGTGCCAGCAGTTTCGTCGGGAGGAACAATGAGCAGTTCTTC.

The sample holds many counts of this clonotype. The rearrangement joins TRBV20-1 to TRBJ1-2; TRBD1 aligns across 7 bases. The V gene's germline CDR1 is DFQATT and CDR2 SNEGSKA (reference sequence). V lost 5 bases and J lost 6; bases outside the gene matches: 3. The CDR3 is 11 residues long. CDR3 DNA sequence: TGCAGTGCTGGGACAGATAATGGCTACACCTTC. This gives the protein CSAGTDNGYTF.

This clonotype was observed a few times. The chain carries TRBV5-4 and TRBJ2-2; the D is unclear. Germline-derived CDR1 and CDR2 are SGHNT and YYREEE (reference sequence). This CDR3 contains 13 residues. V was shortened by 5 bases and J by 4 bases, with 9 bases between the two germline ends. Here the CDR3 reads CASSRWGTGELFF. CDR3 coding DNA: TGTGCCAGCAGTAGGTGGGGCACCGGGGAGCTGTTTTTT. The whole variable domain, remainder taken from reference TRBV5-4 and TRBJ2-2, is ETGVTQSPTHLIKTRGQQVTLRCSSQSGHNTVSWYQQALGQGPQFIFQYYREEENGRGNFPPRFSGLQFPNYSSELNVNALELDDSALYLCASSRWGTGELFFGEGSRLTVL.

The chain combines TRBV4-1 with TRBJ2-7; 8 bases are shared with TRBD2. The J segment lost 1 base and the V segment lost 5 bases, leaving 7 bases of the junction unmatched. The CDR3 has 15 amino acids. The germline V gene has CDR1 MGHRA and CDR2 YSYEKL. Here the CDR3 reads CASSSPGTSSYEQYF. The CDR3 region has the DNA TGCGCCAGCAGCTCCCCCGGGACTAGTTCCTACGAGCAGTACTTC.

There are many counts of this clonotype. The V call is TRBV25-1, the J call TRBJ2-6, with D maybe TRBD1 (5 bases). From germline, CDR1 is MGHDK and CDR2 SYGVNS. This CDR3 has 18 amino acids. The ends were cut back, 4 bases at V and 0 bases at J, with 16 bases in the middle. CDR3 coding DNA: TGTGCCAGCAGTGGTCGACAGTGGAGTTACTCTGGGGCCAACGTCCTGACTTTC. Protein: CASSGRQWSYSGANVLTF. The full variable domain, with the rest looked up from reference TRBV25-1 and TRBJ2-6, is EADIYQTPRYLVIGTGKKITLECSQTMGHDKMYWYQQDPGMELHLIHYSYGVNSTEKGDLSSESTVSRIRTEHFPLTLESARPSHTSQYLCASSGRQWSYSGANVLTFGAGSRLTVL.

The sample holds a few counts of this clonotype. The rearrangement uses TRBV20-1 and TRBJ2-2; 11 nucleotides agree with TRBD2. CDR3 length: 13 residues. The J segment lost 6 bases and the V segment lost 6 bases, leaving 3 bases of the junction unmatched. The germline gives CDR1 DFQATT, CDR2 SNEGSKA (reference sequence). The CDR3 reads CSARTSGSGELFF. Written as DNA, the CDR3 is TGCAGTGCCCGGACTAGCGGGTCCGGGGAGCTGTTTTTT.

This clonotype has a handful of counts. The V call is TRBV20-1, the J call TRBJ2-7; 7 bases line up with TRBD1. Germline lookup yields CDR1 DFQATT and CDR2 SNEGSKA (reference sequence). The CDR3 contains 12 residues. V shed 3 bases, J shed 2 bases, and the junction held 1 base outside the gene matches. As DNA, the CDR3 is TGCAGTGCTAGTGGGACAGCCTACGAGCAGTACTTC. Translating it yields CSASGTAYEQYF.

This clonotype was counted at least ten times. The V and J genes are TRBV29-1 and TRBJ1-5, with 8 bases lining up with TRBD1. J was trimmed by 2 bases and V by 8 bases; bases with no gene match: 5. This CDR3 contains 13 residues. Germline lookup yields CDR1 SQVTM and CDR2 ANQGSEA. CDR3 in amino acids: CSFQGAGNQPQHF. In DNA form, the CDR3 reads TGCAGCTTCCAGGGGGCCGGCAATCAGCCCCAGCATTTT.

The chain uses TRBV15 and TRBJ2-2, with a weak D call TRBD1 (5 bases). CDR3 size: 16 residues. The germline CDR1 and CDR2 sequences are LNHNV and YYDKDF (reference sequence). V was shortened by 1 base and J by 2 bases, with 11 bases between the two germline ends. The CDR3 region is CATSRGGRVNTGELFF. For the CDR3, the DNA is TGTGCCACCAGCAGAGGAGGCAGGGTTAACACCGGGGAGCTGTTTTTT.

In this sample, this clonotype turned up many times. The V gene is TRBV7-6, the J gene TRBJ2-7; 7 bases agree with TRBD2. Germline trimming cut 4 bases from V and 0 bases from J; bases unmatched to any gene: 6. Germline CDR1 SGHVS, CDR2 FNYEAQ. This CDR3 is built from 15 residues. CDR3 region: CASSYVAGSSYEQYF. CDR3 nucleotide sequence: TGTGCCAGCAGCTACGTAGCGGGTAGCTCCTACGAGCAGTACTTC.

V is TRBV12-3 or TRBV12-4 and J is TRBJ2-1, with D maybe TRBD1 (5 bases). V was cut by 8 bases and J by 0 bases, with 14 bases left in between. This CDR3 contains 15 residues. CDR3 protein: CASGLGLSSYNEQFF. Written as DNA, the CDR3 is TGTGCCAGCGGGTTGGGGCTTAGCTCCTACAATGAGCAGTTCTTC.

This clonotype came up a few times. The chain couples TRBV27 to TRBJ2-6; D is possibly TRBD2 (6 bases). CDR3 length equals 17 residues. Germline-derived CDR1 and CDR2 are MNHEY and SMNVEV (reference sequence). Trimming left V 6 bases short and J 5 bases short, with 20 bases between. The CDR3: CASSSPGVERRANVLTF. CDR3 nucleotides: TGTGCCAGCAGCTCCCCGGGGGTGGAACGCAGGGCCAACGTCCTGACTTTC.

CDR3 protein: CASGGGASGSYNEQFF. CDR3 coding DNA: TGTGCCAGCGGAGGAGGCGCGTCGGGGTCCTACAATGAGCAGTTCTTC. The V call is TRBV7-9, the J call TRBJ2-1, with D possibly matching TRBD2 (5 bases). Deletions cut 8 bases from V and 1 base from J, with 18 bases between. Per germline, CDR1 SEHNR and CDR2 FQNEAQ (reference sequence). This CDR3 is 16 amino acids long. Combining the CDR3 with reference TRBV7-9 and TRBJ2-1 gives the whole variable domain DTGVSQNPRHKITKRGQNVTFRCDPISEHNRLYWYRQTLGQGPEFLTYFQNEAQLEKSRLLSDRFSAERPKGSFSTLEIQRTEQGDSAMYLCASGGGASGSYNEQFFGPGTRLTVL.

There are many counts of this clonotype. V is TRBV12-3 or TRBV12-4 and J is TRBJ2-5; D may be TRBD2 (5 bases). The CDR3 covers 13 residues. Trimming removed 6 bases from V and 5 bases from J, with 13 bases in between. The CDR3 sequence: CASSAIGGETQYF. The DNA of the CDR3 is TGTGCCAGCAGCGCCATCGGAGGCGAGACCCAGTACTTC.

The rearrangement uses TRBV3-1 and TRBJ1-4; 10 bases align to TRBD1. Germline-derived CDR1 and CDR2 are LGHDT and YNNKEL (reference sequence). The CDR3 length is 15 residues. After removal of 3 bases from V and 8 bases from J, the junction contained 6 bases not matched to a gene. The CDR3 sequence: CASSHRQGAREKLFF. The CDR3, as DNA: TGTGCCAGCAGCCACCGACAGGGGGCGCGGGAAAAACTGTTTTTT.

This clonotype has more than one count but fewer than ten. The chain combines TRBV12-3 or TRBV12-4 with TRBJ1-3, with D uncertain. V lost 5 bases and J lost 5, with 7 bases in between. This CDR3 has 12 amino acids. The CDR3 loop reads CASSETRNTIYF. The CDR3 DNA reads TGTGCCAGCAGTGAAACGAGAAACACCATATATTTT.

V usage is TRBV12-3 or TRBV12-4 and J usage is TRBJ2-7; 10 bases are a match to TRBD2. This CDR3 region has 17 residues. V shed 6 bases and J 6 bases; nucleotides not matched to a gene: 17. CDR3: CASSTSVAAGGLREQYF. CDR3 in DNA: TGTGCCAGCAGCACATCGGTAGCAGCGGGAGGGCTCCGCGAGCAGTACTTC.

There are a few counts of this clonotype. V is TRBV28 and J is TRBJ1-2; maybe TRBD1 (6 bases). Germline CDR1 and CDR2: MDHEN and SYDVKM. This CDR3 has 15 amino acids. V was pared by 4 bases and J by 5 bases, with 17 bases between. The CDR3 DNA reads as TGTGCCAGCAGTTCTCCCGGGACACGGACTTATGGCTACACCTTC. Its protein is CASSSPGTRTYGYTF.

V usage is TRBV4-2 and J usage is TRBJ2-3, with TRBD2 identical over 8 bases. The CDR3 is 21 amino acids. Germline values: CDR1 LGHNA, CDR2 YNFKEQ. J was trimmed by 0 bases and V by 0 bases; bases with no gene match: 17. The CDR3 loop reads CASSQDVVTSGSYTSTDTQYF. The DNA for the CDR3 is TGTGCCAGCAGCCAAGATGTCGTAACTAGCGGATCTTACACCAGCACAGATACGCAGTATTTT.

This clonotype was seen only a few times. V gene TRBV28 combines with J gene TRBJ2-3; 9 bases align to TRBD2. The V gene end was trimmed by 3 bases and the J gene end by 7 bases; junction bases not matched to a gene: 17. The CDR3 is 18 amino acids. Germline V gives CDR1 MDHEN, CDR2 SYDVKM. CDR3 protein: CASSFKREVPYEINTQYF. CDR3 in DNA: TGTGCCAGCAGTTTCAAGCGGGAGGTTCCCTACGAGATCAATACGCAGTATTTT.

This chain joins TRBV13 and TRBJ2-7; 7 bases map to TRBD2. Germline CDR1 reads PRHDT; CDR2 reads FYEKMQ (reference sequence). With 3 bases clipped from V and 0 bases from J, the junction kept 5 bases outside the gene matches. The CDR3 loop spans 15 amino acids. DNA of the CDR3: TGTGCCAGCAGCTTGGGGGGGGTTTCCTCCTACGAGCAGTACTTC. Amino acids: CASSLGGVSSYEQYF.

This clonotype came up a few times. For the CDR3, the DNA is TGCAGTGCTCAGGGAGACACTAGTTTGGAGACCCAGTACTTC. Its translation is CSAQGDTSLETQYF. The gene calls are TRBV20-1 and TRBJ2-5; either TRBD1 or TRBD2 may supply D (5 bases each). Germline V CDR1 and CDR2: DFQATT, SNEGSKA (reference sequence). This CDR3 has 14 amino acids. The V end lost 5 bases, the J end lost 5 bases, and 18 bases lay between the germline ends.

CDR3 amino acids: CSASLSGRATDTQYF. The CDR3 region has the DNA TGCAGTGCTAGTCTGAGCGGGAGGGCCACAGATACGCAGTATTTT. This chain joins TRBV20-1 and TRBJ2-3, with 10 bases matching TRBD2. CDR3 length equals 15 residues. Germline CDR1 reads DFQATT; CDR2 reads SNEGSKA (reference sequence). Trimming took 3 bases from V and 2 from J; bases not matched to a gene: 5.

This clonotype appeared a few times. This chain connects TRBV5-5 to TRBJ2-7; D is perhaps TRBD1 (6 bases). Looked up from germline, CDR1 is SGHKS and CDR2 is YYEKEE (reference sequence). The CDR3 consists of 15 residues. With 0 bases removed from V and 4 bases from J, the gap between germline ends came to 14 bases. In DNA, the CDR3 is TGTGCCAGCAGCTTGGCTGAAGGGGGACCATACGAGCAGTACTTC. It codes for CASSLAEGGPYEQYF.

This clonotype was seen a handful of times. The V gene is TRBV6-1, the J gene TRBJ2-3; the D gene is possibly TRBD1 (6 bases). The CDR3 sequence is 14 residues long. CDR1 and CDR2 (germline): MNHNS, SASEGT. Trimming removed 6 bases from V and 2 bases from J, with 12 bases in between. The CDR3 loop reads CASRSQGHTDTQYF. In DNA, the CDR3 is TGTGCCAGCAGGTCACAGGGTCACACAGATACGCAGTATTTT.

The J gene is TRBJ1-5, the V gene TRBV3-1; D is ambiguous. Germline lookup yields CDR1 LGHDT and CDR2 YNNKEL (reference sequence). Deletions cut 6 bases from V and 3 bases from J, with 9 bases between. This CDR3 spans 13 amino acids. The CDR3 DNA reads TGTGCCAGCAGTCGAGACTACAATCAGCCCCAGCATTTT. Amino acid sequence: CASSRDYNQPQHF.